The T cell receptor beta chain described here comes from a study of Ad26.COV2.S vaccination and SARS-CoV-2 variants. The table came from immunoSEQ multiplex PCR; TCRdb's copy has only in-frame clones and leaves some out. The table has fewer than 400,000 clones, less than 90% seen once. The CDR3 runs 13 residues. Germline loops: CDR1 LNHDA, CDR2 SQIVND (reference sequence). Trimming removed 6 bases at V and 8 bases at J, with 16 bases between. The treatment is: 15 to 20 received Ad26.COV2.S at low or high dose, single or two shots; about 5 received placebo; per-sample allocation not given. Sampling was performed 63 days after the first vaccine or placebo injection. Wuhan-strain spike was delivered by a replication-incompetent Ad26 vector.

This TCR derives from a person between 18 and 65 years old who received the Ad26.COV2.S COVID-19 vaccine or a placebo. The chain employs TRBV19 and TRBJ1-2, with D unclear. Material: peripheral blood, obtained in a trial of Ad26.COV2.S vaccine versus placebo. The CDR3 spells CASRDESRGGYTF. The CDR3 DNA reads TGTGCCAGTAGAGACGAATCCCGAGGGGGCTACACCTTC.